This TCR beta chain was captured by sequencing in a study of neoadjuvant nivolumab and ipilimumab in lung cancer. Study context: Patients got nivolumab 3 mg/kg on days 1, 15 and 29; combination added ipilimumab 1 mg/kg day 1.

Trimming took 6 bases from V and 2 from J, leaving 14 bases between them. The CDR3 runs to 14 residues. Germline assignment: CDR1 MGHDK and CDR2 SYGVNS. General observations from the study: Only two of four nivolumab-treated tumors gained richness and clonality by surgery. TCR richness and clonality were higher in tumors than adjacent uninvolved lung.

Only in-frame clones appear in the TCRdb table, and some are missing; sequencing was by immunoSEQ multiplex PCR. The sample yields some 13,000 clones, about 94% seen once. This clone was seen more than once but under ten times. Its antigen is undetermined. J is TRBJ2-7 and V is TRBV25-1; D is uncertain. The source is an adult with non-small cell lung cancer. Sequenced material: peripheral blood, taken after neoadjuvant nivolumab, alone or with ipilimumab, at or shortly before surgery. The CDR3 reads CASRGYRSAYEQYF. CDR3 in DNA: TGTGCCAGCAGGGGCTACCGGAGTGCCTACGAGCAGTACTTC.